This T cell receptor beta chain is drawn from a study of shared clonotypes between healthy human individuals. Findings and caveats of the study: Genetic and exposure-history diversity was limited by the small donor number.

Sequencing used immunoSEQ multiplex PCR; TCRdb keeps in-frame clones, though not all of them. The sample consists of about 380,000 clones, approximately 97% of them appearing once. The ends lost 5 bases at V and 0 bases at J; junction bases unmatched: 14. This CDR3 region has 19 residues. Germline V gene data show CDR1 as LNHDA and CDR2 as SQIVND (reference sequence). A word on this clone: The target antigen is unknown.

This TCR was sampled from a man aged 25-45 years in good health. This sequence joins TRBV19 and TRBJ1-5; 9 bases fit TRBD1. Sequencing input: memory CD8+ T cells sorted from blood. Subset in this sample: CD45RO+ cells pooled with CCR7-negative TemRA cells. CDR3 coding DNA: TGTGCCAGTAGTCTTCGCCGGGACAGGGCGCTCTATAGCAATCAGCCCCAGCATTTT. Encoded protein: CASSLRRDRALYSNQPQHF.